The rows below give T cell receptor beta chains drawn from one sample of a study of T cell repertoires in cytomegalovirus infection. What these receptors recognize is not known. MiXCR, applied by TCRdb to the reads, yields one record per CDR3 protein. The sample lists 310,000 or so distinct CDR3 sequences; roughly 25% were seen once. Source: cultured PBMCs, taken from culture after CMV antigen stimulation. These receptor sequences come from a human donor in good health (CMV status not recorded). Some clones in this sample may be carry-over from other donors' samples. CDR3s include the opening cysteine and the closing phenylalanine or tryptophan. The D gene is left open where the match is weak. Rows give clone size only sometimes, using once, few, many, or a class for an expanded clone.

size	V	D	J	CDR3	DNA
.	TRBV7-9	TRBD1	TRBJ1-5	CASSFSGTGDNQPQHF	TGTGCCAGCAGCTTTTCCGGGACAGGGGACAATCAGCCCCAGCATTTT
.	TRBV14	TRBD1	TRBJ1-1	CASSQVSGQGNSEAFF	TGTGCCAGCAGCCAAGTGTCGGGACAGGGAAATTCTGAAGCTTTCTTT
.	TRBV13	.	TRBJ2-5	CASSFPSGEVGTQYF	TGTGCCAGCAGCTTCCCTTCGGGGGAGGTGGGGACCCAGTACTTC
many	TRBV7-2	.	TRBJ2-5	CASSPDSGPASGTQYF	TGTGCCAGCAGCCCGGACTCGGGACCAGCCTCGGGGACCCAGTACTTC
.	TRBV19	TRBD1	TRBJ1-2	CASRRESGRGIGYTF	TGTGCCAGTAGACGAGAATCGGGCAGGGGGATCGGCTACACCTTC
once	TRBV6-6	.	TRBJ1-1	CASNPQLGTEAFF	TGTGCCAGCAACCCTCAGCTGGGCACTGAAGCTTTCTTT
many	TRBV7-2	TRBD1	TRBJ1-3	CASSLTGDSGNTIYF	TGTGCCAGCAGCTTAACAGGGGACTCTGGAAACACCATATATTTT
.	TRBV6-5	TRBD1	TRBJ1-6	CASTEESGTGGSPLHF	TGTGCCAGCACCGAAGAATCCGGGACAGGGGGATCACCCCTCCACTTT
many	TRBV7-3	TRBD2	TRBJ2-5	CASSRTSFAETQYF	TGTGCCAGCAGCCGGACTAGCTTTGCAGAGACCCAGTACTTC
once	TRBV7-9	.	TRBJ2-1	CASSFGENLQFF	TGTGCCAGCAGCTTTGGGGAGAATCTGCAGTTCTTC
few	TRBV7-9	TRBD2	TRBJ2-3	CASSQGLERDTQYF	TGTGCCAGCAGCCAGGGACTAGAGAGAGATACGCAGTATTTT
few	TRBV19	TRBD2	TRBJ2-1	CASSTPPRLADYNEQFF	TGTGCCAGTAGTACCCCCCCCCGGCTAGCGGACTACAATGAGCAGTTCTTC
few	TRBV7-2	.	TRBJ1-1	CASSLRQAEAFF	TGTGCCAGCAGCTTAAGACAGGCGGAAGCTTTCTTT
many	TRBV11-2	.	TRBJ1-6	CASSLGTVGIHNSPLHF	TGTGCCAGCAGCTTGGGGACCGTCGGAATCCATAATTCACCCCTCCACTTT
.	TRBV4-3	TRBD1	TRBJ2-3	CASSQGPTGGGTDTQYF	TGCGCCAGCAGCCAAGGCCCGACAGGGGGGGGCACAGATACGCAGTATTTT
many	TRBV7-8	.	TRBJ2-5	CASSLVTAQETQYF	TGTGCCAGCAGCTTAGTAACAGCTCAAGAGACCCAGTACTTC
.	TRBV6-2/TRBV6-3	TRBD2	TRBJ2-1	CASSTRVGSGAQYNEQFF	TGTGCCAGCAGTACCAGGGTTGGTAGCGGGGCCCAATACAATGAGCAGTTCTTC
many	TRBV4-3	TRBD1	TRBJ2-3	CASSPGTGADTQYF	TGCGCCAGCAGCCCAGGGACAGGGGCAGATACGCAGTATTTT
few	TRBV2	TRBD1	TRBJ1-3	CASDRDRVYF	TGTGCCAGCGATCGGGACAGGGTCTACTTT
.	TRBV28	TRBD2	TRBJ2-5	CASYGGEGETQYF	TGTGCCAGCTATGGGGGGGAAGGGGAGACCCAGTACTTC
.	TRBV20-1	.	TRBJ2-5	CSARDRGGPPRETQYF	TGCAGTGCTAGAGACAGGGGAGGCCCTCCTCGGGAGACCCAGTACTTC
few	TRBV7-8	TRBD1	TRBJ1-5	CASSGRISDRGQPQHF	TGTGCCAGCAGCGGTCGAATTTCGGACAGGGGTCAGCCCCAGCATTTT
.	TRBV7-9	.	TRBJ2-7	CASSLATAPTTQYF	TGTGCCAGCAGCTTAGCCACGGCACCTACGACGCAGTACTTC
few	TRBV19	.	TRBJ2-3	CASSRQRSTDTQYF	TGTGCCAGTAGCCGACAGCGTAGCACAGATACGCAGTATTTT
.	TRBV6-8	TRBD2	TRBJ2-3	CASSTTSGGTDTQYF	TGTGCCAGCAGCACTACTAGCGGGGGCACAGATACGCAGTATTTT
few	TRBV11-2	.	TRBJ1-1	CASSLSGTVEIEAFF	TGTGCCAGCAGCTTATCCGGGACGGTAGAAATTGAAGCTTTCTTT
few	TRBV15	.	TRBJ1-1	CATSREAGTNTEAFF	TGTGCCACCAGCAGAGAAGCAGGGACAAACACTGAAGCTTTCTTT
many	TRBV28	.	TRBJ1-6	CASTGGAAGVSSPLHF	TGTGCCAGCACGGGGGGTGCTGCAGGGGTAAGCTCACCCCTCCACTTT
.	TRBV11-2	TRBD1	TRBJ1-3	CASSLGQGRAIYF	TGTGCCAGCAGCCTAGGACAGGGACGTGCAATATATTTT
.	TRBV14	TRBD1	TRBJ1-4	CASSQKPSGGPNEKLFF	TGTGCCAGCAGCCAGAAACCTTCAGGGGGACCTAATGAAAAACTGTTTTTT
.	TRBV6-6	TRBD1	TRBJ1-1	CASSYSPWDRGRTEAFF	TGTGCCAGCAGTTACTCCCCATGGGACAGGGGGCGGACTGAAGCTTTCTTT
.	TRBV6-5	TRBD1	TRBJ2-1	CASSPGQDQNNEQFF	TGTGCCAGCAGCCCGGGACAGGACCAGAACAATGAGCAGTTCTTC